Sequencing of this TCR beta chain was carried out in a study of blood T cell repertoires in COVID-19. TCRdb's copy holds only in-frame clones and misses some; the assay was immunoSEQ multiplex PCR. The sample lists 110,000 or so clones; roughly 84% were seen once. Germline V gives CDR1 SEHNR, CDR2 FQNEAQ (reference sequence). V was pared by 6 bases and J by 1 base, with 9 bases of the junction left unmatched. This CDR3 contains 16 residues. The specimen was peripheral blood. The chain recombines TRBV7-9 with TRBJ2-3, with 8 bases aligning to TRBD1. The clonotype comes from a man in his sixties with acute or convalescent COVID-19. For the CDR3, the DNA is TGTGCCAGCAGGAAAGACAGGGGAACGGGCACAGATACGCAGTATTTT. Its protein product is CASRKDRGTGTDTQYF.